This entry lists 15 T cell receptor beta chains sequenced from one sample in a study of T-cell memory formation after mild COVID-19. TCRdb passed the 5' RACE reads through MiXCR, listing each CDR3 protein once. The sample contains just over 200,000 distinct CDR3 sequences, around 9.5% of which appear only once. Material: PBMCs or a T cell subset sorted from them (not recorded which). The receptor set was obtained from a man younger than 35 who had mild COVID-19 (a few samples of this study predate the infection). Cell type and time point are not known.

V usage is TRBV29-1 and J usage is TRBJ1-4; D possibly corresponds to TRBD1 (6 bases). CDR1 is SQVTM and CDR2 is ANQGSEA in the germline V gene. V lost 5 bases, J lost 5 bases, and 18 bases lay in between. The CDR3 loop spans 15 amino acids. The CDR3 sequence is CSVQVGGQSNEKLFF. CDR3 coding DNA: TGCAGCGTTCAGGTGGGAGGACAGTCCAATGAAAAACTGTTTTTT.

V and J are TRBV19 and TRBJ2-1; D is undetermined. Between the trimmed V and J ends, which lost 3 bases and 4 bases, there was a span of 4 bases. CDR1 and CDR2 from the germline V gene are LNHDA and SQIVND (reference sequence). The CDR3 has 12 amino acids. In nucleotides, the CDR3 is TGTGCCAGTAGTATCCGATACAATGAGCAGTTCTTC. This codes for CASSIRYNEQFF. The full variable domain, its missing parts supplied by reference TRBV19 and TRBJ2-1, is DGGITQSPKYLFRKEGQNVTLSCEQNLNHDAMYWYRQDPGQGLRLIYYSQIVNDFQKGDIAEGYSVSREKKESFPLTVTSAQKNPTAFYLCASSIRYNEQFFGPGTRLTVL.

This clonotype was counted only a few times. V is TRBV28 and J is TRBJ1-2, with a tentative D call TRBD1 (6 bases). The CDR3 sequence is 15 residues long. Germline V gene sequence: CDR1 MDHEN, CDR2 SYDVKM. V was pared by 4 bases and J by 4 bases, with 16 bases between. The CDR3 here is CASSSPQGPPYGYTF. The CDR3 region has the DNA TGTGCCAGCAGTTCACCTCAGGGGCCTCCCTATGGCTACACCTTC.

This clonotype was detected only a few times. CDR3 DNA: TGTGCCAGCAGTTTAGCGCCCCCCGGGCCCCAGCATTTT. As protein: CASSLAPPGPQHF. This chain joins TRBV12-3 or TRBV12-4 and TRBJ1-5, with D unclear. V lost 0 bases and J 9 bases, leaving 9 bases between the germline ends. The CDR3 runs 13 residues.

This chain connects TRBV3-1 to TRBJ2-7, with a weak D call TRBD2 (6 bases). V was trimmed by 3 bases and J by 3 bases, leaving 12 bases between them. CDR3 length: 14 amino acids. The germline V gene encodes CDR1 LGHDT and CDR2 YNNKEL (reference sequence). CDR3 DNA: TGTGCCAGCAGCCAGACCGGGGGTGTCTACGAGCAGTACTTC. Protein product: CASSQTGGVYEQYF.

This clonotype appeared many times. The J gene is TRBJ2-4, the V gene TRBV10-3; 11 positions agree with TRBD1. V was clipped by 8 bases and J by 1 base; unmatched bases: 13. The CDR3 totals 18 residues. Per germline, CDR1 ENHRY and CDR2 SYGVKD. In nucleotides, the CDR3 is TGTGCCATCTCGTCCGGGACAGGGGGGAGGTTGGCCAAAAACATTCAGTACTTC. This sequence encodes CAISSGTGGRLAKNIQYF.

This clonotype was detected only a few times. This chain joins TRBV5-5 and TRBJ1-4, with D maybe TRBD1 (6 bases). CDR3 size: 14 residues. V lost 4 bases and J lost 6, with 13 bases in between. CDR1 SGHKS and CDR2 YYEKEE come from the germline V gene (reference sequence). Here the CDR3 reads CASSPDSWDEKLFF. CDR3 DNA sequence: TGTGCCAGCAGCCCGGACAGTTGGGATGAAAAACTGTTTTTT.

The rearrangement joins TRBV28 to TRBJ2-5, with 7 bases matching TRBD2. V shed 11 bases, J shed 3 bases, and the junction held 9 bases outside the gene matches. In germline, CDR1 is MDHEN, CDR2 SYDVKM. CDR3 length: 13 amino acids. CDR3 sequence (DNA): TGTGCCGAATCGGCAGGGAGGGAAGAGACCCAGTACTTC. It is translated as CAESAGREETQYF.

This clonotype was recorded a few times. The gene calls are TRBV7-2 and TRBJ1-1; tentatively, D is TRBD1 (6 bases). The V end was cut by 7 bases, the J end by 0 bases, with 12 bases between. The CDR3 covers 14 residues. Looked up from germline, CDR1 is SGHTA and CDR2 is FQGNSA. CDR3 sequence (DNA): TGTGCCAGCACCCTACAGGGACTGAACACTGAAGCTTTCTTT. Its translation: CASTLQGLNTEAFF. Full variable domain (missing parts from reference TRBV7-2 and TRBJ1-1): GAGVSQSPSNKVTEKGKDVELRCDPISGHTALYWYRQSLGQGLEFLIYFQGNSAPDKSGLPSDRFSAERTGGSVSTLTIQRTQQEDSAVYLCASTLQGLNTEAFFGQGTRLTVV.

This clonotype has just a few counts. The J gene is TRBJ2-3, the V gene TRBV12-5; unclear D gene. The CDR3 totals 13 residues. Germline values: CDR1 LGHNT, CDR2 FRNRAP. V gave up 2 bases and J gave up 4 bases, with 7 bases separating them. CDR3 sequence (DNA): TGTGCTAGTGGTTTGCAAGGCGCAGATACGCAGTATTTT. Its translation: CASGLQGADTQYF. Filled out from reference TRBV12-5 and TRBJ2-3, the complete variable domain reads DARVTQTPRHKVTEMGQEVTMRCQPILGHNTVFWYRQTMMQGLELLAYFRNRAPLDDSGMPKDRFSAEMPDATLATLKIQPSEPRDSAVYFCASGLQGADTQYFGPGTRLTVL.

The chain carries TRBV7-8 and TRBJ1-1; 7 positions agree with TRBD1. With 2 bases clipped from V and 0 bases from J, the junction kept 9 bases outside the gene matches. The CDR3 extends over 17 amino acids. Per germline, CDR1 SGHVS and CDR2 FQNEAQ. The CDR3 reads CASSLPRWGQMNTEAFF. In nucleotides, the CDR3 is TGTGCCAGCAGCTTACCCCGTTGGGGACAGATGAACACTGAAGCTTTCTTT. Together with reference TRBV7-8 and TRBJ1-1, the CDR3 gives the full variable domain: GAGVSQSPRYKVAKRGQDVALRCDPISGHVSLFWYQQALGQGPEFLTYFQNEAQLDKSGLPSDRFFAERPEGSVSTLKIQRTQQEDSAVYLCASSLPRWGQMNTEAFFGQGTRLTVV.

This clonotype was detected many times. V gene TRBV14 combines with J gene TRBJ1-2; 9 positions agree with TRBD1. CDR1 is SGHDN and CDR2 is FVKESK in the germline V gene. There are 13 residues in the CDR3. The J segment lost 2 bases and the V segment lost 5 bases, leaving 0 bases of the junction unmatched. This CDR3 is CASSGTGNYGYTF. CDR3 DNA: TGTGCCAGCAGCGGGACAGGGAACTATGGCTACACCTTC.

The chain joins TRBV19 to TRBJ1-1; the D is unclear. V was trimmed by 7 bases and J by 1 base, leaving 7 bases between them. The CDR3 is 12 residues long. Looked up from germline, CDR1 is LNHDA and CDR2 is SQIVND (reference sequence). Here the CDR3 reads CASIQPNTEAFF. CDR3 DNA: TGTGCCAGTATTCAGCCGAACACTGAAGCTTTCTTT.

This rearrangement joins TRBV11-2 to TRBJ2-3, with 10 bases fitting TRBD1. The CDR3 length is 15 residues. Germline CDR1 reads SGHAT; CDR2 reads FQNNGV. V trimming: 5 bases; J trimming: 0 bases; junction bases outside the gene matches: 2. The CDR3 bases are TGTGCCAGCAGCCGGGACAGGGGAAGCACAGATACGCAGTATTTT. Translation gives CASSRDRGSTDTQYF.

V usage is TRBV29-1 and J usage is TRBJ2-7; D unresolved. The CDR3 has 14 amino acids. Trimming removed 6 bases from V and 0 bases from J, with 15 bases in between. The V gene's germline CDR1 is SQVTM and CDR2 ANQGSEA. This CDR3 is CSVTDGFSSYEQYV. The CDR3 DNA sequence: TGCAGCGTCACGGACGGTTTCAGCTCCTACGAGCAGTACGTC.